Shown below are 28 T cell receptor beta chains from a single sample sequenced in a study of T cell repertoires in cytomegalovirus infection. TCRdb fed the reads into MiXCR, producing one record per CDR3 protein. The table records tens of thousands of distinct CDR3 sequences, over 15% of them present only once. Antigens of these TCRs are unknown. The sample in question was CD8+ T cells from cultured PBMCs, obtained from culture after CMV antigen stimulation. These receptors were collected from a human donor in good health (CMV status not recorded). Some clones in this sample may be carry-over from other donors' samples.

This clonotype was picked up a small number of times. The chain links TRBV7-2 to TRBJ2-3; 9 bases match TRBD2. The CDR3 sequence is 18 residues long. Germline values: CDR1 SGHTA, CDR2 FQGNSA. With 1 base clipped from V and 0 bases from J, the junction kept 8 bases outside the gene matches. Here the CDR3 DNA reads TGTGCCAGCAGCTTAGAGCCGATGCGGGGGGGAAGCACAGATACGCAGTATTTT. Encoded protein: CASSLEPMRGGSTDTQYF.

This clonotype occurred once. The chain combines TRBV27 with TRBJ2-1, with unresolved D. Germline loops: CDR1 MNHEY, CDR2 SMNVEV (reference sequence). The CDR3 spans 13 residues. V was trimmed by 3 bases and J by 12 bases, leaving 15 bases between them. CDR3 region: CASSLAPGPVQFF. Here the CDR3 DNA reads TGTGCCAGCAGTTTGGCGCCAGGTCCGGTGCAGTTCTTC.

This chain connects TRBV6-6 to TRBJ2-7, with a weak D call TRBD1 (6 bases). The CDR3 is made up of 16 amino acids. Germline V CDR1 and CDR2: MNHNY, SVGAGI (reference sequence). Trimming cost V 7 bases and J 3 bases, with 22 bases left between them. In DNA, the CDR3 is TGTGCCAGCACCTTGACTACCGGGACAACTTACTACGAGCAGTACTTC. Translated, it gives CASTLTTGTTYYEQYF.

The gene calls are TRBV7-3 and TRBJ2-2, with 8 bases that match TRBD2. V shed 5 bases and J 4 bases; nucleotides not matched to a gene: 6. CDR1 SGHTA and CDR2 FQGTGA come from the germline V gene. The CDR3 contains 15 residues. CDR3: CASSLGLARTGELFF. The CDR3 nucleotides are TGTGCCAGCAGCCTAGGACTAGCCCGCACCGGGGAGCTGTTTTTT.

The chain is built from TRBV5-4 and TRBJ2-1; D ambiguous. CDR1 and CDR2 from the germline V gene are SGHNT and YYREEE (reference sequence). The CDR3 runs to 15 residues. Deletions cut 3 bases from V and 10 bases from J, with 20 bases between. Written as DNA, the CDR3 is TGTGCCAGCAGCTCCCCTGGGGTCCCCCCTGGGGAGCAGTTCTTC. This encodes CASSSPGVPPGEQFF. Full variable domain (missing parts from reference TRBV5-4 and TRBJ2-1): ETGVTQSPTHLIKTRGQQVTLRCSSQSGHNTVSWYQQALGQGPQFIFQYYREEENGRGNFPPRFSGLQFPNYSSELNVNALELDDSALYLCASSSPGVPPGEQFFGPGTRLTVL.

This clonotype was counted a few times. The DNA of the CDR3 is TGTGCCAGCAGGGGAACAGGGGACCATGAAAAACTGTTTTTT. Amino acid sequence: CASRGTGDHEKLFF. This rearrangement joins TRBV12-3 or TRBV12-4 to TRBJ1-4; the match to TRBD1 covers 7 bases. The CDR3 runs to 14 residues. Losses at the gene ends were 6 bases for V and 6 bases for J; bases not matched to a gene: 7.

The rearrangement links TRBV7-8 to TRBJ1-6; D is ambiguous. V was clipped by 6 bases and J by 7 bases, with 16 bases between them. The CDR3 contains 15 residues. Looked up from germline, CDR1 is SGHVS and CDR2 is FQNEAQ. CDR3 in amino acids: CASSPFELLNSPLHF. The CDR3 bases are TGTGCCAGCAGTCCCTTCGAACTGCTAAATTCACCCCTCCACTTT.

CDR3 region: CASSLVEGRANQPQHF. CDR3 in DNA: TGTGCCAGCAGCTTAGTCGAGGGGCGGGCCAATCAGCCCCAGCATTTT. The V gene is TRBV7-2, the J gene TRBJ1-5; possibly TRBD1 for D (5 bases). V gave up 1 base and J gave up 3 bases, with 13 bases separating them. The CDR3 totals 16 residues. Germline V gene sequence: CDR1 SGHTA, CDR2 FQGNSA. The whole variable domain, filled in from reference TRBV7-2 and TRBJ1-5, reads GAGVSQSPSNKVTEKGKDVELRCDPISGHTALYWYRQSLGQGLEFLIYFQGNSAPDKSGLPSDRFSAERTGGSVSTLTIQRTQQEDSAVYLCASSLVEGRANQPQHFGDGTRLSIL.

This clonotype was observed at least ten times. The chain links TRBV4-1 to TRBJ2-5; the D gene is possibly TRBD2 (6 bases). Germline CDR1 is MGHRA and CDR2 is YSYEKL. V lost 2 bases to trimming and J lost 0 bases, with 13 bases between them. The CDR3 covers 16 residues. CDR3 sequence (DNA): TGCGCCAGCAGCCAAAGGTCTAGCGTCAACCAAGAGACCCAGTACTTC. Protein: CASSQRSSVNQETQYF.

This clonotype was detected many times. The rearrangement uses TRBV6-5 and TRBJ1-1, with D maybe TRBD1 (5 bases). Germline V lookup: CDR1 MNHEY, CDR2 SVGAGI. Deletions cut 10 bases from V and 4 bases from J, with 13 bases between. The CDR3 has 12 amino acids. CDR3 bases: TGTGCCACACACACAGGTGGCACTGAAGCTTTCTTT. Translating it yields CATHTGGTEAFF.

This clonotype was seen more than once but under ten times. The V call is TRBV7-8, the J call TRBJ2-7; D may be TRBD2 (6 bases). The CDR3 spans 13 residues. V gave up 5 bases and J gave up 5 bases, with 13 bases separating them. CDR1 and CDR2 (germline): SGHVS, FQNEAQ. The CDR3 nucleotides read TGTGCCAGCAGCCTCCTTGGGGGGAACGAGCAGTACTTC. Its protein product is CASSLLGGNEQYF.

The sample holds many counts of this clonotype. CDR3 protein: CASTPTTGPMGAFF. The CDR3 bases are TGTGCCAGTACCCCAACGACAGGGCCCATGGGGGCTTTCTTT. J is TRBJ1-1 and V is TRBV19; TRBD1 matches at 7 bases. This CDR3 comprises 14 residues. Trimming took 7 bases from V and 11 from J; bases not matched to a gene: 16. Germline lookup yields CDR1 LNHDA and CDR2 SQIVND (reference sequence).

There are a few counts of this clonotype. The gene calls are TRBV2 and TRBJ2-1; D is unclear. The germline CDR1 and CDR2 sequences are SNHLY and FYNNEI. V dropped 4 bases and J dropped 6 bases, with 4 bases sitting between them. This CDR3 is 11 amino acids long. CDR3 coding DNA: TGTGCCAGCAGTGCTGGCAATGAGCAGTTCTTC. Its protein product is CASSAGNEQFF.

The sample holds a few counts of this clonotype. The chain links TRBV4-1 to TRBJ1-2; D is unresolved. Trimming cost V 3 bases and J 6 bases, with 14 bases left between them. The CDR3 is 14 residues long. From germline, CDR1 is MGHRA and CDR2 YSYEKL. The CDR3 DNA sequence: TGCGCCAGCAGCCAGGGTTGGGGAGGCGATGGCTACACCTTC. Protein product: CASSQGWGGDGYTF.

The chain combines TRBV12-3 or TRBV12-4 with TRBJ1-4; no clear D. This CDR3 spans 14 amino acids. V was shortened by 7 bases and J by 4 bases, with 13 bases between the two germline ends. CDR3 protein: CASKPGGVNEKLFF. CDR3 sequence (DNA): TGTGCCAGCAAACCGGGAGGCGTTAATGAAAAACTGTTTTTT.

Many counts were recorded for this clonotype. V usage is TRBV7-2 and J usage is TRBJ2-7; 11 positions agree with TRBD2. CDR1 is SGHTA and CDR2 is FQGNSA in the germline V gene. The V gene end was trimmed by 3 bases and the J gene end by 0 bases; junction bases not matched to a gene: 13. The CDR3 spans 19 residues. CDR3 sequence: CASSFTGLAGGTSSYEQYF. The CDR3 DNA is TGTGCCAGCAGCTTTACCGGGCTAGCGGGGGGTACGAGCTCCTACGAGCAGTACTTC.

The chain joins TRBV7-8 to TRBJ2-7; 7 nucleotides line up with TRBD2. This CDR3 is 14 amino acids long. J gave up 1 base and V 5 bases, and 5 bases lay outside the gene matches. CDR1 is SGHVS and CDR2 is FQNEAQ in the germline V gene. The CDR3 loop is CASSADSGSYEQYF. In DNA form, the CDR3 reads TGTGCCAGCAGCGCCGATAGCGGGTCCTACGAGCAGTACTTC.

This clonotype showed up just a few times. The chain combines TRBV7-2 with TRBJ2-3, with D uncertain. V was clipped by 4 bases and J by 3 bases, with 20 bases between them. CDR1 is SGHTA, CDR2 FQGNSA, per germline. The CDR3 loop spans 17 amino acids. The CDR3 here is CASSYGPPSRRTDTQYF. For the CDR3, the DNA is TGTGCCAGCAGCTACGGGCCCCCATCCCGCAGGACAGATACGCAGTATTTT. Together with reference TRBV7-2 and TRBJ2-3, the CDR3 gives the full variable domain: GAGVSQSPSNKVTEKGKDVELRCDPISGHTALYWYRQSLGQGLEFLIYFQGNSAPDKSGLPSDRFSAERTGGSVSTLTIQRTQQEDSAVYLCASSYGPPSRRTDTQYFGPGTRLTVL.

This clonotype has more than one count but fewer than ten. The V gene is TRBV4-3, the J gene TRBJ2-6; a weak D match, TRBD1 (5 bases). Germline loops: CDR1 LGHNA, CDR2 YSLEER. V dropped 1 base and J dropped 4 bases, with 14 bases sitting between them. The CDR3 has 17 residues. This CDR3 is CASSQGTRLMGANVLTF. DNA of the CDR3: TGCGCCAGCAGCCAAGGGACAAGGTTAATGGGGGCCAACGTCCTGACTTTC.

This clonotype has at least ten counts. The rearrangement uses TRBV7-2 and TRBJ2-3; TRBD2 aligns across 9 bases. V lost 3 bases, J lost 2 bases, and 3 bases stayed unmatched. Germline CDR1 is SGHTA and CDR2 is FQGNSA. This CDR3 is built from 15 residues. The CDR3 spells CASSLSGGFTDTQYF. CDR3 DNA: TGTGCCAGCAGCTTGAGCGGGGGGTTCACAGATACGCAGTATTTT. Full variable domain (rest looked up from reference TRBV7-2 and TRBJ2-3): GAGVSQSPSNKVTEKGKDVELRCDPISGHTALYWYRQSLGQGLEFLIYFQGNSAPDKSGLPSDRFSAERTGGSVSTLTIQRTQQEDSAVYLCASSLSGGFTDTQYFGPGTRLTVL.

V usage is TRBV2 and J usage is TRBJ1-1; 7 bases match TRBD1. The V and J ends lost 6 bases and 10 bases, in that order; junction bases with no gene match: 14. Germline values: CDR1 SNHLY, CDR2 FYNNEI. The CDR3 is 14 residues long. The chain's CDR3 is CASSHSGTANGAFF. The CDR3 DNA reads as TGTGCCAGCAGCCACTCCGGGACAGCAAACGGAGCTTTCTTT.

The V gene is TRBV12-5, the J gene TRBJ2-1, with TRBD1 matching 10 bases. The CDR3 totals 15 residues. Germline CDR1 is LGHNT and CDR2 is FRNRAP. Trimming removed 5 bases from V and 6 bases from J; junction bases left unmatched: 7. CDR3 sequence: CASGNPGTGVNEQFF. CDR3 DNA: TGTGCTAGTGGTAACCCCGGGACAGGGGTCAATGAGCAGTTCTTC.

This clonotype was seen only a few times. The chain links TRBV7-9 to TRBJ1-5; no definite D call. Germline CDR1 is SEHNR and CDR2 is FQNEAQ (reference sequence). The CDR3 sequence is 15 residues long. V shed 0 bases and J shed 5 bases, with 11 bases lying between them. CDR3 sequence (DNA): TGTGCCAGCAGCTTAGCCGGTAGGCATGATCAGCCCCAGCATTTT. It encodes CASSLAGRHDQPQHF.

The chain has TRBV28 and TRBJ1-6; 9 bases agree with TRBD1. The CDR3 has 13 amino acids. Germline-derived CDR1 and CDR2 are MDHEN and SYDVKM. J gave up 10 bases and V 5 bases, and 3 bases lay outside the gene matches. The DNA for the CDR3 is TGTGCCAGCAGTAGGACAGGGGACTCACCCCTCCACTTT. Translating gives CASSRTGDSPLHF. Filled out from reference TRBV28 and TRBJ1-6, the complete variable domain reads DVKVTQSSRYLVKRTGEKVFLECVQDMDHENMFWYRQDPGLGLRLIYFSYDVKMKEKGDIPEGYSVSREKKERFSLILESASTNQTSMYLCASSRTGDSPLHFGNGTRLTVT.

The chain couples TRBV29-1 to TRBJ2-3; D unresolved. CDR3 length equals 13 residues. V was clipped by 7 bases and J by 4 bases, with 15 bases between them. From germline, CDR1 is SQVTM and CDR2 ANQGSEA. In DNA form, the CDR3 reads TGCAGCGCTGGGGTTCTAATTTCAGATACGCAGTATTTT. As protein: CSAGVLISDTQYF.

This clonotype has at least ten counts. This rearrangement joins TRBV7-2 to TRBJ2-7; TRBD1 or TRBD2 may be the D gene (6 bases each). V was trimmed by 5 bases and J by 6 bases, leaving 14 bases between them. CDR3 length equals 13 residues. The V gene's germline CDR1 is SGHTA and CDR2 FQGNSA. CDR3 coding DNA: TGTGCCAGCAGCCCCACACGGGGGCTCGAGCAGTACTTC. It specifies CASSPTRGLEQYF.

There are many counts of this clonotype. CDR3 nucleotides: TGTGCCAGCAGCTCTTCGACAGGGGCCGGCTACACCTTC. This translates into CASSSSTGAGYTF. V usage is TRBV6-1 and J usage is TRBJ1-2, with 8 bases fitting TRBD1. From germline, CDR1 is MNHNS and CDR2 SASEGT. With 6 bases clipped from V and 8 bases from J, the junction kept 8 bases outside the gene matches. The CDR3 is made up of 13 amino acids.

The CDR3 loop is CASSQQSSYEQYF. CDR3 DNA sequence: TGTGCCAGCAGCCAGCAGTCCTCCTACGAGCAGTACTTC. The genes are TRBV7-2 and TRBJ2-7; D gene uncertain. Deletions cut 5 bases from V and 0 bases from J, with 8 bases between. Germline assignment: CDR1 SGHTA and CDR2 FQGNSA. This CDR3 region has 13 residues.